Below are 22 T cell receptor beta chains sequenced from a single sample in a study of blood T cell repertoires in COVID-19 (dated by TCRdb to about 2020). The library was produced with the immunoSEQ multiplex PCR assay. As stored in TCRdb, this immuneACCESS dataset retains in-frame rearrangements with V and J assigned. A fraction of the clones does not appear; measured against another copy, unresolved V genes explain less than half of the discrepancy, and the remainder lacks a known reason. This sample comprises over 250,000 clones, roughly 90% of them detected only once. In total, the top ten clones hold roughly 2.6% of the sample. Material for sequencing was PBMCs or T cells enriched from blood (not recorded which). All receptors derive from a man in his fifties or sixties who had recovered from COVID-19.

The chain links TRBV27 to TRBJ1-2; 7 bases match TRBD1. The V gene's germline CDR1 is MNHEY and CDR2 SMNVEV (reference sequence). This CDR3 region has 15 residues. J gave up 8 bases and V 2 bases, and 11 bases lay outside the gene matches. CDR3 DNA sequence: TGTGCCAGCAGTTTAAGTTATCGGGACAGATACGGCTACACCTTC. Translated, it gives CASSLSYRDRYGYTF.

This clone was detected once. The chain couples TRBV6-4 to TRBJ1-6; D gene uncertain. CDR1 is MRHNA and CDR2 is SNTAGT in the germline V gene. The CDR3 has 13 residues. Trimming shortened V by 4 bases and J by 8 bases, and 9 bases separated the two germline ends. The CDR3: CASSAGVYSPLHF. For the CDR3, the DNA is TGTGCCAGCAGTGCAGGTGTCTATTCACCCCTCCACTTT.

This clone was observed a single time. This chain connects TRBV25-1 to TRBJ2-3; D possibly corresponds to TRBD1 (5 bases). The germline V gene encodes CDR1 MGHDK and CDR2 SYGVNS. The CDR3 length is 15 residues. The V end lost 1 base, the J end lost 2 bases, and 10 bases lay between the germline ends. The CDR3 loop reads CASSEFQGITDTQYF. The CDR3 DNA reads TGTGCCAGCAGTGAATTTCAGGGAATCACAGATACGCAGTATTTT.

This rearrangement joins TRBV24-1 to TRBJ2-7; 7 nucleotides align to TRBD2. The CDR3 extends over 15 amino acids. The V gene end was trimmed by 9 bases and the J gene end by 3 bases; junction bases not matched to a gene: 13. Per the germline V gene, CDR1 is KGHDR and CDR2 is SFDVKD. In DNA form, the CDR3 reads TGTGCCACCTCCGGTGCGGCGGGGGTATACTACGAGCAGTACTTC. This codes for CATSGAAGVYYEQYF.

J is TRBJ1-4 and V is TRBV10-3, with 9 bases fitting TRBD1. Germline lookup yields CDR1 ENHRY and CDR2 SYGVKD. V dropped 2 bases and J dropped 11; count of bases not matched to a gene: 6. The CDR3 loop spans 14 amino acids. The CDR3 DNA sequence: TGTGCCATCAGTGAGGGACAGGGGACGTGGAAACTGTTTTTT. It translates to CAISEGQGTWKLFF.

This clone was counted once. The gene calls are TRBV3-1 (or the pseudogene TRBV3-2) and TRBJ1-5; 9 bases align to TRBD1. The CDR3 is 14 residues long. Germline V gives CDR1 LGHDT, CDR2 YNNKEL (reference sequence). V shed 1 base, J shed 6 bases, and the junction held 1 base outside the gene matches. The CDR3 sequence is CASSQGQGGQPQHF. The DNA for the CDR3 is TGTGCCAGCAGCCAAGGACAGGGGGGTCAGCCCCAGCATTTT.

The CDR3 bases are TGCGCCAGCAGCTCCCGTACAAGCGATGAGCAGTTCTTC. It encodes CASSSRTSDEQFF. This sequence joins TRBV5-1 and TRBJ2-1; no clear D. The CDR3 extends over 13 amino acids. CDR1 SGHRS and CDR2 YFSETQ come from the germline V gene. The germline V and J ends were trimmed by 3 bases and 8 bases, with 12 bases remaining between them.

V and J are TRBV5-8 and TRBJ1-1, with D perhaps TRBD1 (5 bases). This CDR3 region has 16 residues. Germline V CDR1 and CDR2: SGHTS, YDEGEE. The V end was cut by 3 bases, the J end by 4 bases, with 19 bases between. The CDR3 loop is CASSWVGAAGLTEAFF. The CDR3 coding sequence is TGTGCCAGCAGCTGGGTAGGGGCGGCAGGGCTCACTGAAGCTTTCTTT.

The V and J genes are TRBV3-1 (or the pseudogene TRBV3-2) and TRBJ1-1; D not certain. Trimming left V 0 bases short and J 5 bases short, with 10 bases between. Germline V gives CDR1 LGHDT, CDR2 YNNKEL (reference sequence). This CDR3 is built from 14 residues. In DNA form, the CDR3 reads TGTGCCAGCAGCCAAGACCCCCAGCGTACTGAAGCTTTCTTT. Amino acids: CASSQDPQRTEAFF.

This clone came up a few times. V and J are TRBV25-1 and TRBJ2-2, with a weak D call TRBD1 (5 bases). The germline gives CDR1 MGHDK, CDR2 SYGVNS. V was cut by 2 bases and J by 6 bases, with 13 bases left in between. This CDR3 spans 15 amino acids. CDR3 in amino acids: CASSERGGWAGELFF. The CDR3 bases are TGTGCCAGCAGTGAAAGGGGCGGTTGGGCCGGGGAGCTGTTTTTT.

CDR3 amino acids: CASGLSLSTDTQYF. The DNA for the CDR3 is TGTGCTAGTGGTTTGTCCCTTAGCACAGATACGCAGTATTTT. The chain uses TRBV12-5 and TRBJ2-3; D remains ambiguous. This CDR3 is built from 14 residues. The V and J ends lost 2 bases and 0 bases respectively, with 6 bases between them. Germline V CDR1 and CDR2: LGHNT, FRNRAP.

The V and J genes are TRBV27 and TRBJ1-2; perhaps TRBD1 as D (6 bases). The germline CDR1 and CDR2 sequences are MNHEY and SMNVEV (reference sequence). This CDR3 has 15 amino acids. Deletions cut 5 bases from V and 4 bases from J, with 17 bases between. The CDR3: CASSLTGPLSYGYTF. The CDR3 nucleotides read TGTGCCAGCAGTCTGACAGGCCCCCTTAGCTATGGCTACACCTTC.

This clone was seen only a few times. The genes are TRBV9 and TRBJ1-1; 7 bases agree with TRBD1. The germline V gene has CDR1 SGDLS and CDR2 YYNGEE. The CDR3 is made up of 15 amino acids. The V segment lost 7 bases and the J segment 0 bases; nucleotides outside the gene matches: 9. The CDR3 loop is CASRYRDSLNTEAFF. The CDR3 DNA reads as TGTGCCAGCCGTTATCGGGACAGTCTGAACACTGAAGCTTTCTTT.

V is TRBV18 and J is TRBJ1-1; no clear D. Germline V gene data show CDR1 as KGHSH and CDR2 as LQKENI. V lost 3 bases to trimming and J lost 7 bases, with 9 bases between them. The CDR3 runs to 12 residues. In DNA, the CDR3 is TGTGCCAGCTCACCCACTTCCCGTGAAGCTTTCTTT. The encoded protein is CASSPTSREAFF.

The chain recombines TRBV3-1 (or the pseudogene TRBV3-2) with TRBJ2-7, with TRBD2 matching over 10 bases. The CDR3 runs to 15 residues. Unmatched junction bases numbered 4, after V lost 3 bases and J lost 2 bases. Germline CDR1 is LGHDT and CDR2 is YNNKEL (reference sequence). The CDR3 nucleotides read TGTGCCAGCAGCCAGAGACTAGCGGGCACCTACGAGCAGTACTTC. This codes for CASSQRLAGTYEQYF.

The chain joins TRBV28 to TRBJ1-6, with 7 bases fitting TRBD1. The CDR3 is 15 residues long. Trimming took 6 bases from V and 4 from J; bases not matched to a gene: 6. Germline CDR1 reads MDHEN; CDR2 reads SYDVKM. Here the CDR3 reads CASRLDRTYNSPLHF. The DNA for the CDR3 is TGTGCCAGCAGATTGGACAGGACATATAATTCACCCCTCCACTTT.

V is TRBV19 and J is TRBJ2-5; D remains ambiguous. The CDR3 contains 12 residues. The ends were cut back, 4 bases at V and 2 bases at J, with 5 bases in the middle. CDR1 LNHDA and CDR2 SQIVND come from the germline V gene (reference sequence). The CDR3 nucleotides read TGTGCCAGTAGTAATCAGCAAGAGACCCAGTACTTC. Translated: CASSNQQETQYF.

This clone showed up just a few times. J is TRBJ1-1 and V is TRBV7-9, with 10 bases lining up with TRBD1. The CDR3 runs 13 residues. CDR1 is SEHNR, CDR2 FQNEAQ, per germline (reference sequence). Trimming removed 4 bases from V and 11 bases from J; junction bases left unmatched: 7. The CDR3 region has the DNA TGTGCCAGCAGCTCGGGACAGGGGCCTGGGGCTTTCTTT. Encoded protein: CASSSGQGPGAFF. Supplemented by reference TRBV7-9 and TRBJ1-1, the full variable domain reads DTGVSQNPRHKITKRGQNVTFRCDPISEHNRLYWYRQTLGQGPEFLTYFQNEAQLEKSRLLSDRFSAERPKGSFSTLEIQRTEQGDSAMYLCASSSGQGPGAFFGQGTRLTVV.

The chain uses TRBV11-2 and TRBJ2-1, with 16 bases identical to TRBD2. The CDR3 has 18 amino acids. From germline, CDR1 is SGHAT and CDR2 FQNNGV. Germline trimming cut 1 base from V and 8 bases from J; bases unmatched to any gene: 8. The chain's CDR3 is CASSLGPGLAGGPDEQFF. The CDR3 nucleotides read TGTGCCAGCAGCTTAGGGCCGGGACTAGCGGGAGGGCCCGATGAGCAGTTCTTC.

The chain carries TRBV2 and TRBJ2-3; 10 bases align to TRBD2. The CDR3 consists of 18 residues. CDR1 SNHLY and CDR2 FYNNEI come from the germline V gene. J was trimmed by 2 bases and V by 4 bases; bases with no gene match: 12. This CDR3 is CASSVTRLSGGATDTQYF. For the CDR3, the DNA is TGTGCCAGCAGTGTGACCCGTCTAAGCGGGGGGGCCACAGATACGCAGTATTTT.

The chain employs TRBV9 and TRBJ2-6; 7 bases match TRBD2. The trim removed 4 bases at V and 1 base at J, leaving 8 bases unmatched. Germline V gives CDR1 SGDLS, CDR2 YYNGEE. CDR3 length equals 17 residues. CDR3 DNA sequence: TGTGCCAGCAGCCTCCACTGGGGGGGGTCTGGGGCCAACGTCCTGACTTTC. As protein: CASSLHWGGSGANVLTF. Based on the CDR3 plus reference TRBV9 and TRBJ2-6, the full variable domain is DSGVTQTPKHLITATGQRVTLRCSPRSGDLSVYWYQQSLDQGLQFLIQYYNGEERAKGNILERFSAQQFPDLHSELNLSSLELGDSALYFCASSLHWGGSGANVLTFGAGSRLTVL.

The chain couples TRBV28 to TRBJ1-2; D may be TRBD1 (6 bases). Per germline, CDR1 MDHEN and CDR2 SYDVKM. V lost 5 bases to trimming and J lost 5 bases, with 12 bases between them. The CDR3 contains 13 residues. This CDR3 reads CASSPRDTYGYTF. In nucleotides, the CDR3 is TGTGCCAGCAGTCCCCGGGACACTTATGGCTACACCTTC.